One sample yielded the 18 T cell receptor beta chains listed below, sequenced in a study of CD8 T cells in ankylosing spondylitis. A single record per CDR3 protein comes from TCRdb applying MiXCR to the 5' RACE reads. In the table there are about 500,000 distinct CDR3 sequences, over 9.5% of which are singletons. Regarding the study as a whole: Typical of ankylosing spondylitis blood, it appeared, was a TCR beta motif of under 10 highly homologous variants.

No cognate antigen is known for these TCRs. The specimen sequenced was blood, either unsorted or a sorted T cell fraction (not recorded which). The receptors come from a male donor with ankylosing spondylitis.

The chain couples TRBV27 to TRBJ2-1; D remains unclear. V was trimmed by 3 bases and J by 2 bases, leaving 14 bases between them. Germline V CDR1 and CDR2: MNHEY, SMNVEV (reference sequence). The CDR3 consists of 16 residues. CDR3: CASSFRAPVTYNEQFF. CDR3 DNA sequence: TGTGCCAGCAGTTTCCGGGCACCTGTTACCTACAATGAGCAGTTCTTC.

This clonotype was observed a few times. The chain employs TRBV12-5 and TRBJ1-5; D gene ambiguous. V was trimmed by 2 bases and J by 1 base, leaving 12 bases between them. This CDR3 has 16 amino acids. Germline V lookup: CDR1 LGHNT, CDR2 FRNRAP. The CDR3 DNA follows: TGTGCTAGTGGTTTGCTCTCCGGGAAAAGCAATCAGCCCCAGCATTTT. Encoded protein: CASGLLSGKSNQPQHF.

Ten or more counts support this clonotype. The chain is built from TRBV29-1 and TRBJ2-5, with 7 bases lining up with TRBD1. From germline, CDR1 is SQVTM and CDR2 ANQGSEA. The CDR3 totals 15 residues. The DNA of the CDR3 is TGCTCTGTGCAAGACCAACAGGGGCAACAAGAGACCCAGTACTTC. Amino acid sequence: CSVQDQQGQQETQYF.

The chain couples TRBV15 to TRBJ1-2; D remains unclear. Germline V gives CDR1 LNHNV, CDR2 YYDKDF (reference sequence). The CDR3 is 12 residues long. The V end was cut by 5 bases, the J end by 4 bases, with 8 bases between. The DNA for the CDR3 is TGTGCCACCAGCGAAGCCAGCTATGGCTACACCTTC. It specifies CATSEASYGYTF.

A few counts support this clonotype. The chain is built from TRBV6-1 and TRBJ2-1, with a weak D call TRBD1 (6 bases). Germline assignment: CDR1 MNHNS and CDR2 SASEGT. V was trimmed by 6 bases and J by 7 bases, leaving 16 bases between them. The CDR3 is made up of 14 amino acids. The CDR3 DNA follows: TGTGCCAGCAGGGAAACAGGGCCCTTTAATGAGCAGTTCTTC. Its protein product is CASRETGPFNEQFF.

This clonotype was counted ten times or more. V usage is TRBV29-1 and J usage is TRBJ2-1; TRBD2 aligns across 10 bases. The trim removed 7 bases at V and 10 bases at J, leaving 10 bases unmatched. The germline CDR1 and CDR2 sequences are SQVTM and ANQGSEA. This CDR3 region has 13 residues. The CDR3: CSAGIAGGMEQFF. The CDR3 coding sequence is TGCAGCGCTGGGATAGCGGGAGGTATGGAGCAGTTCTTC.

This clonotype was picked up a small number of times. The rearrangement joins TRBV11-2 to TRBJ2-1; perhaps TRBD2 as D (6 bases). The germline V and J ends were trimmed by 5 bases and 2 bases, with 13 bases remaining between them. CDR3 size: 15 residues. The germline V gene encodes CDR1 SGHAT and CDR2 FQNNGV. The CDR3 reads CASSPGVAAYNEQFF. The CDR3 nucleotides read TGTGCCAGCAGCCCCGGGGTAGCGGCCTACAATGAGCAGTTCTTC.

This clonotype showed up just a few times. The rearrangement joins TRBV6-5 to TRBJ2-2; the match to TRBD1 covers 8 bases. Trimming cost V 0 bases and J 3 bases; bases outside gene matches: 6. Germline V gene lookup returns CDR1 MNHEY and CDR2 SVGAGI. This CDR3 spans 17 amino acids. CDR3 sequence reads: CASSYSSQGADTGELFF. In DNA form, the CDR3 reads TGTGCCAGCAGTTACTCGTCGCAGGGGGCCGACACCGGGGAGCTGTTTTTT.

This clonotype was counted only a few times. V usage is TRBV6-6 and J usage is TRBJ1-2; D gene unclear. Germline V gene lookup returns CDR1 MNHNY and CDR2 SVGAGI (reference sequence). There are 13 residues in the CDR3. V was clipped by 5 bases and J by 7 bases, with 14 bases between them. CDR3 loop: CASSVEITGGYTF. Here the CDR3 DNA reads TGTGCCAGCAGTGTCGAGATCACGGGTGGCTACACCTTC.

V is TRBV5-1 and J is TRBJ2-7, with D unresolved. The CDR3 extends over 15 amino acids. V shed 2 bases and J shed 0 bases, with 12 bases lying between them. Germline assignment: CDR1 SGHRS and CDR2 YFSETQ. The CDR3 DNA is TGCGCCAGCAGCTTCGCAGAGCGCGGCTCCTACGAGCAGTACTTC. Protein: CASSFAERGSYEQYF.

Here the CDR3 reads CASSHQGQGEEKLFF. The CDR3 DNA reads as TGTGCCAGTAGTCACCAGGGACAGGGAGAGGAAAAACTGTTTTTT. The chain recombines TRBV19 with TRBJ1-4; 9 nucleotides match TRBD1. V was clipped by 5 bases and J by 8 bases; unmatched bases: 9. From germline, CDR1 is LNHDA and CDR2 SQIVND (reference sequence). CDR3 length: 15 residues.

There are a few counts of this clonotype. This rearrangement joins TRBV29-1 to TRBJ2-5, with D uncertain. The germline CDR1 and CDR2 sequences are SQVTM and ANQGSEA. There are 11 residues in the CDR3. The V end was cut by 5 bases, the J end by 7 bases, with 11 bases between. CDR3 loop: CSVRGLGTQYF. The CDR3 DNA reads TGCAGCGTTAGAGGTCTCGGGACCCAGTACTTC.

This clonotype came up a few times. The chain is built from TRBV7-2 and TRBJ2-2; the D gene is possibly TRBD2 (5 bases). The V end lost 2 bases, the J end lost 2 bases, and 15 bases lay between the germline ends. The germline CDR1 and CDR2 sequences are SGHTA and FQGNSA. The CDR3 consists of 17 residues. This CDR3 reads CASSLRFPLVNTGELFF. In nucleotides, the CDR3 is TGTGCCAGCAGCTTAAGATTTCCACTAGTAAACACCGGGGAGCTGTTTTTT.

This clonotype was seen only a few times. The chain uses TRBV20-1 and TRBJ2-1; 11 bases align to TRBD2. This CDR3 has 20 residues. CDR1 is DFQATT and CDR2 is SNEGSKA in the germline V gene (reference sequence). V gave up 0 bases and J gave up 5 bases; unmatched junction bases: 18. Written as DNA, the CDR3 is TGCAGTGCTAGAGATTACAGGGGCCAGAATTTAGCGGGAGGGAACAATGAGCAGTTCTTC. It translates to CSARDYRGQNLAGGNNEQFF.

This clonotype was picked up a small number of times. The chain recombines TRBV3-1 with TRBJ1-3; possibly TRBD1 for D (5 bases). The CDR3 has 17 amino acids. V was clipped by 3 bases and J by 0 bases, with 15 bases between them. CDR1 and CDR2 from the germline V gene are LGHDT and YNNKEL (reference sequence). CDR3 sequence reads: CASSQISWDLSGNTIYF. CDR3 sequence (DNA): TGTGCCAGCAGCCAGATATCCTGGGACCTCTCTGGAAACACCATATATTTT.

This clonotype was observed many times. This chain uses TRBV12-3 or TRBV12-4 with TRBJ2-5, with a tentative D call TRBD2 (5 bases). Trimming cost V 2 bases and J 8 bases, with 9 bases left between them. This CDR3 has 12 residues. The CDR3 spells CASSLTRETQYF. In DNA, the CDR3 is TGTGCCAGCAGTTTAACGAGGGAAACCCAGTACTTC.

This clonotype has only a few counts. This rearrangement joins TRBV12-3 or TRBV12-4 to TRBJ1-1; unclear D gene. The CDR3 extends over 15 amino acids. The germline V and J ends were trimmed by 3 bases and 1 base, with 12 bases remaining between them. The CDR3 sequence is CASSLSFLANTEAFF. DNA of the CDR3: TGTGCCAGCAGTTTGAGTTTTCTCGCGAACACTGAAGCTTTCTTT.

This clonotype has ten or more counts. The V and J genes are TRBV12-3 or TRBV12-4 and TRBJ2-3; 13 bases match TRBD2. V gave up 10 bases and J gave up 5 bases; unmatched junction bases: 6. This CDR3 spans 14 amino acids. CDR3 sequence reads: CAILLAGGGDTQYF. The CDR3 DNA is TGTGCCATCCTACTAGCGGGAGGGGGAGATACGCAGTATTTT.